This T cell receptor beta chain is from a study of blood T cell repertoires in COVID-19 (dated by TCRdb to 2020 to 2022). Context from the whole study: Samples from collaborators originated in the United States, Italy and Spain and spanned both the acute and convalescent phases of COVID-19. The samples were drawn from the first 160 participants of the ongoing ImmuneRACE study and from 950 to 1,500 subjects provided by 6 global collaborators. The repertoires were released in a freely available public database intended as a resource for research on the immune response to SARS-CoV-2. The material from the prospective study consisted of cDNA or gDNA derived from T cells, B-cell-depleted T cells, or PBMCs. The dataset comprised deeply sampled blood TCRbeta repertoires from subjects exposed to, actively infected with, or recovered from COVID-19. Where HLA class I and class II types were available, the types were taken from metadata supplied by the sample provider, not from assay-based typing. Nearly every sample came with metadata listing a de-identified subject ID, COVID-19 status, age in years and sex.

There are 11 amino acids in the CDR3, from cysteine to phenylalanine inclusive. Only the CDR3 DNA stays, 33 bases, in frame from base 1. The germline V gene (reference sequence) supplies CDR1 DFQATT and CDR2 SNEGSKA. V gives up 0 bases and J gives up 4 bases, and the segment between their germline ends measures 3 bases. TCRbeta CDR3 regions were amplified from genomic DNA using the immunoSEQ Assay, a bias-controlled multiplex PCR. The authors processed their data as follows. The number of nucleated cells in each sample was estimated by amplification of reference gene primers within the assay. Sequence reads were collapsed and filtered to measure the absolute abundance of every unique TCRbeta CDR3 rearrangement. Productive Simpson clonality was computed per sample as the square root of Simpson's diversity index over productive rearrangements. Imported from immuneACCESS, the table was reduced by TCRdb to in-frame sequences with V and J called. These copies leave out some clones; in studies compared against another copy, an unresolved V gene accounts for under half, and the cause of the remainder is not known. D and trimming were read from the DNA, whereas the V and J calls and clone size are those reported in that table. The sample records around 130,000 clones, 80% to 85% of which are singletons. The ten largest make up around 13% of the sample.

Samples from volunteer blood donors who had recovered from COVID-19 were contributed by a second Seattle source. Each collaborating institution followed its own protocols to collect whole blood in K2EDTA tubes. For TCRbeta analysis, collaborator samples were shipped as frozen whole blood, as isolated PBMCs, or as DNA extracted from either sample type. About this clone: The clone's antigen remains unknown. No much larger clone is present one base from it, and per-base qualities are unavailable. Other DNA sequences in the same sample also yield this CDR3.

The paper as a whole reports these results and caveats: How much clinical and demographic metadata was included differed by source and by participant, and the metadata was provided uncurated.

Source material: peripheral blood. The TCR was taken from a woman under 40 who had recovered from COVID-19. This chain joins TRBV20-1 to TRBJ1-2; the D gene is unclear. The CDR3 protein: CSARDSYGYTF. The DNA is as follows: TGCAGTGCTAGAGACAGCTATGGCTACACCTTC.